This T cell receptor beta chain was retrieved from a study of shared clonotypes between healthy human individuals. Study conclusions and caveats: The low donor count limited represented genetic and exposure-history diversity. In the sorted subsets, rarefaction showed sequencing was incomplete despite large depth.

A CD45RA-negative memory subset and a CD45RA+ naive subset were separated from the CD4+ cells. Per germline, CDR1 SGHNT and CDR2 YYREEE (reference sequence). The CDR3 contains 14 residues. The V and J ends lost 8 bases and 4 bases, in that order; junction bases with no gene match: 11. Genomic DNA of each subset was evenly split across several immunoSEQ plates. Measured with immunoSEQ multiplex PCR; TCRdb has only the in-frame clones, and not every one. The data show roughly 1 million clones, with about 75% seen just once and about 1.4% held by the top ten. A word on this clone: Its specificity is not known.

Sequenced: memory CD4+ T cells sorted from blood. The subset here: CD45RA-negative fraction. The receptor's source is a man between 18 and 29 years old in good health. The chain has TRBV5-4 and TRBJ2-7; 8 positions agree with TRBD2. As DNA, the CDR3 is TGTGCCAGTATGGACGGGGGGGCCGGTTACGAGCAGTACTTC. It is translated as CASMDGGAGYEQYF.